Presented here are 6 T cell receptor beta chains from one specimen sequenced in a study of OX40 agonist ivuxolimab in advanced cancers. The protocol used for the library was the immunoSEQ multiplex PCR assay. Held by TCRdb, this immuneACCESS table contains in-frame sequences only and omits some clones. Under half of the omission traces to an unresolved V gene where checked; the cause of the rest is unknown. The sample includes approximately 110,000 clones, with 85% to 95% observed a single time. More than 0.7% of the sample goes to the ten largest clones. The material sequenced was CD4+ or CD8+ T cells sorted from blood, taken in a trial of the OX40 agonist ivuxolimab. Receptors originate from an adult with an advanced solid tumor such as melanoma, head and neck, liver or kidney cancer.

This clone appeared once. The chain employs TRBV4-3 and TRBJ2-1; D perhaps matches TRBD1 (6 bases). Between the trimmed V and J ends, which lost 1 base and 6 bases, there was a span of 13 bases. This CDR3 is built from 15 residues. CDR1 is LGHNA, CDR2 YSLEER, per germline. DNA of the CDR3: TGCGCCAGCAGCCAAGCAACAGGGCCGGTCAATGAGCAGTTCTTC. Protein: CASSQATGPVNEQFF.

V usage is TRBV28 and J usage is TRBJ2-1; D perhaps matches TRBD2 (6 bases). CDR3 length: 18 amino acids. CDR1 is MDHEN, CDR2 SYDVKM, per germline. Trimming removed 3 bases from V and 0 bases from J, with 18 bases in between. The CDR3, as DNA: TGTGCCAGCAGTTTCTGGAGGGCAGGGCCAATCTCCTACAATGAGCAGTTCTTC. It codes for CASSFWRAGPISYNEQFF.

This clone was found once. Germline is not matched at one junction end, which may reflect a read error. This chain connects TRBV13 to TRBJ1-2; D is unclear. The CDR3 totals 13 residues. Germline V lookup: CDR1 PRHDT, CDR2 FYEKMQ (reference sequence). The CDR3, as DNA: TGTGCCAGCAGTTTAGGGTCTTTGATTCGCTACACCTTC. Translating it yields CASSLGSLIRYTF.

This clone has just a few counts. The chain combines TRBV2 with TRBJ2-1, with D maybe TRBD1 (5 bases). V was trimmed by 4 bases and J by 15 bases, leaving 16 bases between them. The germline V gene encodes CDR1 SNHLY and CDR2 FYNNEI. The CDR3 is made up of 12 amino acids. The CDR3 coding sequence is TGTGCCAGCAGTGTTAGAAGGGGCCACCCGTTCTTC. It translates to CASSVRRGHPFF. The whole variable domain, remainder taken from reference TRBV2 and TRBJ2-1, is EPEVTQTPSHQVTQMGQEVILRCVPISNHLYFYWYRQILGQKVEFLVSFYNNEISEKSEIFDDQFSVERPDGSNFTLKIRSTKLEDSAMYFCASSVRRGHPFFGPGTRLTVL.

This clone appeared once. The chain carries TRBV7-2 and TRBJ1-3, with D unclear. The CDR3 contains 13 residues. Trimming took off 2 bases at V and 4 bases at J, with 6 bases between the two ends. Germline values: CDR1 SGHTA, CDR2 FQGNSA. CDR3 DNA: TGTGCCAGCAGCTTACTTTCAGGAAACACCATATATTTT. Its protein is CASSLLSGNTIYF.

The rearrangement joins TRBV7-2 to TRBJ2-2; D is perhaps TRBD2 (6 bases). The CDR3 contains 17 residues. The germline V gene has CDR1 SGHTA and CDR2 FQGNSA. The V end was cut by 5 bases, the J end by 6 bases, with 22 bases between. In DNA, the CDR3 is TGTGCCAGCAGCCGGATGGGAGGTTGGGGGAGATCCGGGGAGCTGTTTTTT. Amino acid sequence: CASSRMGGWGRSGELFF.